This TCR beta chain was found in a study of blood T cell repertoires in COVID-19. The table came from immunoSEQ multiplex PCR; TCRdb's copy has only in-frame clones and leaves some out. The repertoire has approximately 350,000 clones, around 91% of them found once; the top ten carry roughly 1%. Recovered status in Cohort 3 required two negative PCRs, clearance, or symptom resolution. V lost 6 bases to trimming and J lost 4 bases; unmatched junction nucleotides: 8. The CDR3 sequence is 13 residues long. CDR1 is SQVTM and CDR2 is ANQGSEA in the germline V gene. Sequencing used PBMCs or T cells enriched from blood (not recorded which). The receptor comes from a man aged 18 to 30 who had recovered from COVID-19. This chain links TRBV29-1 with TRBJ1-1; 7 bases match TRBD1. CDR3 sequence: CSVLRDSRTEAFF. The CDR3 DNA sequence: TGCAGCGTCCTTCGGGACAGCCGCACTGAAGCTTTCTTT.